This entry describes one T cell receptor (beta chain). Its specificity is not known. The junction departs from the called germline gene at one end, perhaps through a read error. This CDR3 has 15 residues. Per the germline V gene, CDR1 is SGHAT and CDR2 is FQDESV (reference sequence). The sample belongs to a study of T cells in Graves' hyperthyroidism and ophthalmopathy. TCR beta CDR3 region amplification was performed from RNA transcripts. When the TCR CDR3 underwent first-round RT-PCR, the HTBI primer set was used. MiXCR, run by TCRdb on the multiplex PCR reads, gives a single entry per CDR3 protein. This repertoire shows hundreds of thousands of distinct CDR3 sequences, about 45% found once; its top ten account for less than 9.5%. Overall study results and limits: The majority of expanded thyroid clonotypes above 0.001 also appeared in blood.

Clinical symptoms, serum thyroxine, TRAb, thyroid ultrasound and orbital computed tomography informed diagnoses. J is TRBJ1-2 and V is TRBV11-1; D remains ambiguous. Sequences were obtained from peripheral blood or thyroid tissue (not recorded which). This clonotype originated in an adult man with Graves' disease, either hyperthyroidism or ophthalmopathy (not recorded which). CDR3 loop: CASSLASLEVYGHTF. In nucleotides, the CDR3 is TGTGCCAGCAGCTTAGCGTCCTTAGAAGTATATGGCCACACCTTC.